These 22 T cell receptor beta chains originate from one sample sequenced in a study of blood T cell repertoires in COVID-19. TCRdb's table, derived via immunoSEQ multiplex PCR, lists solely in-frame clones and lacks some. The sample consists of about 120,000 clones, 84% of them appearing once. Sequenced input: PBMCs or T cells enriched from blood (not recorded which). The receptor set was obtained from a woman between 25 and 40 years old who had recovered from COVID-19.

This chain uses TRBV29-1 with TRBJ1-2; unclear D gene. V was clipped by 8 bases and J by 4 bases, with 23 bases between them. This CDR3 is 15 amino acids long. Germline loops: CDR1 SQVTM, CDR2 ANQGSEA. This CDR3 is CSITNIRSSLYGYTF. As DNA, the CDR3 is TGCAGCATTACTAATATTAGGAGTTCGCTCTATGGCTACACCTTC.

This clone appeared once. The genes are TRBV7-9 and TRBJ2-5; TRBD2 matches 15 bases. The length of the CDR3 is 16 residues. The V gene end was trimmed by 5 bases and the J gene end by 4 bases; junction bases not matched to a gene: 5. From germline, CDR1 is SEHNR and CDR2 FQNEAQ (reference sequence). The CDR3 reads CASSRTSGRARETQYF. The CDR3 DNA follows: TGTGCCAGCAGCCGGACTAGCGGGAGGGCCAGAGAGACCCAGTACTTC.

V usage is TRBV4-3 and J usage is TRBJ2-7; tentative D call: TRBD2 (6 bases). This CDR3 is built from 16 residues. Trimming left V 0 bases short and J 1 base short, with 13 bases between. CDR1 is LGHNA, CDR2 YSLEER, per germline. CDR3 loop: CASSQDTGRDSYEQYF. CDR3 sequence (DNA): TGCGCCAGCAGCCAAGATACTGGGCGGGATTCCTACGAGCAGTACTTC.

The J gene is TRBJ1-2, the V gene TRBV29-1; D not certain. This CDR3 region has 13 residues. The V end was cut by 5 bases, the J end by 0 bases, with 10 bases between. Germline lookup yields CDR1 SQVTM and CDR2 ANQGSEA. The CDR3 sequence is CSVQRAPNYGYTF. The CDR3 region has the DNA TGCAGCGTTCAGCGAGCTCCTAACTATGGCTACACCTTC.

J is TRBJ2-1 and V is TRBV15; TRBD1 might be the D (6 bases). The CDR3 is 12 residues long. Per the germline V gene, CDR1 is LNHNV and CDR2 is YYDKDF (reference sequence). The V end lost 4 bases, the J end lost 8 bases, and 9 bases lay between the germline ends. The CDR3 bases are TGTGCCACCAGCAAACAGGGTGATGAGCAGTTCTTC. It is translated as CATSKQGDEQFF.

CDR3 protein: CASSSGQGGTLGELFF. The CDR3 region has the DNA TGTGCCAGCAGCTCCGGACAGGGGGGAACACTCGGGGAGCTGTTTTTT. The V and J genes are TRBV11-3 and TRBJ2-2; 10 bases agree with TRBD1. Germline loops: CDR1 SGHNT, CDR2 YENEEA. The CDR3 consists of 16 residues. V gave up 4 bases and J gave up 7 bases; unmatched junction bases: 9.

CDR3 residues: CASSPSPGQAVYGYTF. DNA for the CDR3: TGTGCCAGCTCACCATCCCCCGGACAGGCCGTCTATGGCTACACCTTC. The chain couples TRBV18 to TRBJ1-2, with TRBD1 identical over 7 bases. CDR1 is KGHSH, CDR2 LQKENI, per germline. The CDR3 totals 16 residues. V lost 2 bases and J lost 4; bases outside the gene matches: 10.

This chain links TRBV5-4 with TRBJ1-5; 10 bases line up with TRBD1. The CDR3 has 17 amino acids. CDR1 is SGHNT and CDR2 is YYREEE in the germline V gene (reference sequence). With 3 bases clipped from V and 0 bases from J, the junction kept 6 bases outside the gene matches. CDR3 bases: TGTGCCAGCAGCTATGGACAGGGGGAGATTAGCAATCAGCCCCAGCATTTT. Translating gives CASSYGQGEISNQPQHF.

The chain joins TRBV13 to TRBJ1-2, with 9 positions matching TRBD1. Germline CDR1 PRHDT, CDR2 FYEKMQ (reference sequence). The CDR3 totals 14 residues. V gave up 5 bases and J gave up 3 bases; unmatched junction bases: 4. CDR3 DNA sequence: TGTGCCAGCAGCCCTGGACAGGGGTACTATGGCTACACCTTC. Translating gives CASSPGQGYYGYTF.

The gene calls are TRBV5-1 and TRBJ2-1, with D possibly matching TRBD2 (6 bases). The CDR3 sequence is 16 residues long. Trimming took 1 base from V and 0 from J, leaving 11 bases between them. Per the germline V gene, CDR1 is SGHRS and CDR2 is YFSETQ. The CDR3: CASSLWGDFSYNEQFF. CDR3 in DNA: TGCGCCAGCAGCTTGTGGGGGGACTTCTCCTACAATGAGCAGTTCTTC.

This rearrangement joins TRBV30 to TRBJ2-7, with 8 bases aligning to TRBD1. The CDR3 is made up of 13 amino acids. CDR1 is GTSNPN, CDR2 SVGIG, per germline (reference sequence). V lost 7 bases to trimming and J lost 6 bases; unmatched junction nucleotides: 11. CDR3 in amino acids: CASNRGTISEQYF. The CDR3 DNA follows: TGTGCCTCGAACAGGGGGACCATTTCCGAGCAGTACTTC.

The chain has TRBV12-5 and TRBJ2-5, with D perhaps TRBD2 (6 bases). CDR1 and CDR2 from the germline V gene are LGHNT and FRNRAP. The V and J ends lost 0 bases and 8 bases respectively, with 7 bases between them. The CDR3 is 12 residues long. The CDR3 bases are TGTGCTAGTGGTTTGGTGGGGGGAACCCAGTACTTC. This sequence encodes CASGLVGGTQYF.

This clone has only one observation. This sequence joins TRBV18 and TRBJ2-1, with D possibly being TRBD2 (6 bases). The CDR3 is 14 amino acids. Trimming shortened V by 3 bases and J by 6 bases, and 12 bases separated the two germline ends. Germline loops: CDR1 KGHSH, CDR2 LQKENI. The CDR3 spells CASSPEGWGNEQFF. For the CDR3, the DNA is TGTGCCAGCTCACCGGAGGGGTGGGGCAATGAGCAGTTCTTC.

This clone was detected a few times. This chain links TRBV5-1 with TRBJ2-7; 7 nucleotides line up with TRBD2. The CDR3 has 14 residues. Germline V gives CDR1 SGHRS, CDR2 YFSETQ. The junction had 4 bases not matched to a gene; V was cut back by 0 bases and J by 4 bases. The CDR3, as DNA: TGCGCCAGCAGCTTGGAGTGGGGGGGTTACGAGCAGTACTTC. It codes for CASSLEWGGYEQYF.

This clone was counted once. This chain connects TRBV7-8 to TRBJ2-7; no definite D call. Deletions cut 4 bases from V and 5 bases from J, with 9 bases between. The length of the CDR3 is 12 residues. CDR1 is SGHVS and CDR2 is FQNEAQ in the germline V gene. The chain's CDR3 is CASSSEEHEQYF. The CDR3 DNA is TGTGCCAGCAGCTCAGAGGAGCACGAGCAGTACTTC.

This chain connects TRBV19 to TRBJ2-2; 9 positions agree with TRBD2. Germline V gene lookup returns CDR1 LNHDA and CDR2 SQIVND (reference sequence). V lost 4 bases to trimming and J lost 7 bases; unmatched junction nucleotides: 7. The CDR3 is 15 residues long. In DNA form, the CDR3 reads TGTGCCAGTAGTACCCGCGGGAGGGGAGGCGGGGAGCTGTTTTTT. It translates to CASSTRGRGGGELFF. The complete variable domain, with remaining parts taken from reference TRBV19 and TRBJ2-2, reads DGGITQSPKYLFRKEGQNVTLSCEQNLNHDAMYWYRQDPGQGLRLIYYSQIVNDFQKGDIAEGYSVSREKKESFPLTVTSAQKNPTAFYLCASSTRGRGGGELFFGEGSRLTVL.

This chain connects TRBV27 to TRBJ2-1; TRBD2 matches at 12 bases. The CDR3 spans 16 residues. Trimming at V came to 4 bases and at J to 5 bases, leaving 6 bases not matched to a gene. CDR1 and CDR2 (germline): MNHEY, SMNVEV (reference sequence). CDR3 in DNA: TGTGCCAGCAGTTCGACTAGCGGGAGCTGGCACAATGAGCAGTTCTTC. Protein sequence: CASSSTSGSWHNEQFF.

The chain uses TRBV18 and TRBJ1-6, with no clear D. This CDR3 contains 14 residues. Germline V gene lookup returns CDR1 KGHSH and CDR2 LQKENI. The V end lost 3 bases, the J end lost 7 bases, and 10 bases lay between the germline ends. The CDR3 spells CASSPFSDNSPLHF. For the CDR3, the DNA is TGTGCCAGCTCACCGTTCAGCGACAATTCACCCCTCCACTTT.

The V gene is TRBV11-3, the J gene TRBJ2-1, with D possibly being TRBD2 (5 bases). The CDR3 length is 15 residues. V was clipped by 0 bases and J by 4 bases, with 10 bases between them. Germline-derived CDR1 and CDR2 are SGHNT and YENEEA. CDR3 DNA: TGTGCCAGCAGCTTAGACCCCGGGATTTACAATGAGCAGTTCTTC. It encodes CASSLDPGIYNEQFF.

As DNA, the CDR3 is TGCGCCAGCAGCCAGCCCGACCCTCCGGGTGTGAATTATTACGAGCAGTACTTC. This codes for CASSQPDPPGVNYYEQYF. The gene calls are TRBV4-1 and TRBJ2-7; D ambiguous. Trimming removed 3 bases from V and 4 bases from J, with 25 bases in between. CDR3 size: 18 residues. CDR1 MGHRA and CDR2 YSYEKL come from the germline V gene.

A single count supports this clone. This chain connects TRBV12-3 or TRBV12-4 to TRBJ2-7, with D hard to call. Trimming pared 3 bases from V and 2 bases from J, leaving 5 bases between. CDR3 length: 12 residues. CDR3 bases: TGTGCCAGCAGTTTTTATGCCTACGAGCAGTACTTC. Translating gives CASSFYAYEQYF.

V usage is TRBV19 and J usage is TRBJ2-1; 15 bases align to TRBD2. The length of the CDR3 is 20 residues. Per the germline V gene, CDR1 is LNHDA and CDR2 is SQIVND (reference sequence). V trimming: 1 base; J trimming: 0 bases; junction bases outside the gene matches: 7. DNA for the CDR3: TGTGCCAGTAGTATAGCAACGGGACTAGCGGGAGGACTCTCCTACAATGAGCAGTTCTTC. It specifies CASSIATGLAGGLSYNEQFF.